This TCR beta chain was obtained from a study of response to subunit inactivated influenza vaccine (dated 2018 in TCRdb). With regard to the full study: The study used deep quantitative T cell receptor repertoire profiling to track responses to a trivalent subunit inactivated influenza vaccine. Results the study describes overall, beyond this receptor: The authors proposed that each seasonal influenza vaccination may bring in only a limited number of new T cells.

Comments on this clonotype: Its antigen remains unidentified. Base qualities are not provided; no much larger clone lies one nucleotide away.

Libraries were prepared through RT-PCR. The reads were generated on an Illumina HiSeq 2500. TCRdb trimmed the raw reads at Q25, called clones with MiXCR and kept productive beta chains. When rows share a CDR3 protein, they turn into one entry using the most common DNA and genes. The sample records 250,000 to 350,000 distinct CDR3 sequences, over 20% of which are singletons. The biggest ten clones account for approximately 10% of the sample. The germline V gene specifies MNHEY as CDR1 and SVGEGT as CDR2. The trim is 9 bases for V and 6 bases for J, with a gap of 8 bases between the germline ends. The CDR3, from cysteine to phenylalanine, totals 11 residues. Here the CDR3 DNA is all that survives: 33 bases in frame from base 1.

The source is a man between 50 and 69 years old who received an inactivated influenza vaccine. Donor details come from another sample of the same person, matched by shared clones. The chain was built from TRBV6-2 or TRBV6-3 and TRBJ1-4; the D gene cannot be named for sure. This sample comprised PBMCs from blood, obtained about 19 months after vaccination. This receptor has the CDR3 CASTDDEKLFF. The DNA sequence is as follows: TGTGCCAGTACGGATGATGAAAAACTGTTTTTT.